These 31 T cell receptor beta chains came from one sample sequenced in a study of shared clonotypes between healthy human individuals. TCRdb keeps only in-frame clones here, not all; method: immunoSEQ multiplex PCR. The data contain approximately 1,500,000 clones, more than 95% of them singletons. Sequences were obtained from naive CD4+ T cells sorted from blood. Subset given: CD45RA+ positively selected. Every receptor here comes from a young man in good health.

In DNA form, the CDR3 reads TGTGCCAGCAGCCGAACCCGGAACTTGAACACCGGGGAGCTGTTTTTT. It translates to CASSRTRNLNTGELFF. The gene calls are TRBV7-2 and TRBJ2-2; D remains unclear. The CDR3 length is 16 residues. V was shortened by 5 bases and J by 1 base, with 14 bases between the two germline ends. Germline CDR1 reads SGHTA; CDR2 reads FQGNSA.

The J gene is TRBJ1-4, the V gene TRBV5-6; possible D gene TRBD1, 5 bases. V shed 1 base and J shed 14 bases, with 15 bases lying between them. The V gene's germline CDR1 is SGHDT and CDR2 YYEEEE. The CDR3 consists of 13 residues. The chain's CDR3 is CASSLIGAVELFF. For the CDR3, the DNA is TGTGCCAGCAGCTTGATAGGGGCGGTTGAGCTGTTTTTT. Full variable domain (missing parts from reference TRBV5-6 and TRBJ1-4): DAGVTQSPTHLIKTRGQQVTLRCSPKSGHDTVSWYQQALGQGPQFIFQYYEEEERQRGNFPDRFSGHQFPNYSSELNVNALLLGDSALYLCASSLIGAVELFFGSGTQLSVL.

V is TRBV14 and J is TRBJ1-1; D not resolved. The CDR3 covers 13 residues. Germline assignment: CDR1 SGHDN and CDR2 FVKESK. Trimming shortened V by 5 bases and J by 1 base, and 8 bases separated the two germline ends. This chain's CDR3 is CASSSSRNTEAFF. The CDR3 nucleotides are TGTGCCAGCAGCTCCTCAAGGAACACTGAAGCTTTCTTT.

CDR3 nucleotide sequence: TGCGCCAGCAGCCTTGGGACAGGGACGAACACTGAAGCTTTCTTT. Amino acid sequence: CASSLGTGTNTEAFF. The V and J genes are TRBV5-1 and TRBJ1-1; TRBD1 matches at 9 bases. V gave up 4 bases and J gave up 1 base; unmatched junction bases: 5. Germline V gene lookup returns CDR1 SGHRS and CDR2 YFSETQ. This CDR3 region has 15 residues. Full variable domain (rest looked up from reference TRBV5-1 and TRBJ1-1): KAGVTQTPRYLIKTRGQQVTLSCSPISGHRSVSWYQQTPGQGLQFLFEYFSETQRNKGNFPGRFSGRQFSNSRSEMNVSTLELGDSALYLCASSLGTGTNTEAFFGQGTRLTVV.

The genes are TRBV2 and TRBJ2-2; 8 nucleotides line up with TRBD2. This CDR3 contains 15 residues. V lost 6 bases and J lost 5; bases outside the gene matches: 8. CDR1 is SNHLY, CDR2 FYNNEI, per germline. The CDR3 DNA follows: TGTGCCAGCAGGTCCGAGCGGGAGAAGACCGGGGAGCTGTTTTTT. It encodes CASRSEREKTGELFF.

The J gene is TRBJ2-1, the V gene TRBV29-1; possibly TRBD2 for D (5 bases). Trimming removed 2 bases at V and 3 bases at J, with 11 bases between. This CDR3 has 14 residues. Germline CDR1 reads SQVTM; CDR2 reads ANQGSEA. As DNA, the CDR3 is TGCAGCGTTGAAAAGAGCGGAATCTACAATGAGCAGTTCTTC. It translates to CSVEKSGIYNEQFF.

The chain combines TRBV5-5 with TRBJ2-1; the match to TRBD1 covers 7 bases. Trimming removed 0 bases from V and 7 bases from J; junction bases left unmatched: 7. The germline V gene has CDR1 SGHKS and CDR2 YYEKEE (reference sequence). The CDR3 runs to 15 residues. Here the CDR3 reads CASSLEATGNNEQFF. DNA of the CDR3: TGTGCCAGCAGCTTGGAAGCGACAGGGAATAATGAGCAGTTCTTC.

This chain links TRBV2 with TRBJ1-5, with a possible D match to TRBD1 (5 bases). The CDR3 is 14 amino acids. Germline CDR1 SNHLY, CDR2 FYNNEI. V lost 3 bases, J lost 7 bases, and 13 bases lay in between. The CDR3 sequence is CASSEGRVGQPQHF. Written as DNA, the CDR3 is TGTGCCAGCAGTGAGGGCAGGGTTGGACAGCCCCAGCATTTT.

The chain has TRBV7-2 and TRBJ1-1; D is perhaps TRBD1 (5 bases). Trimming stripped 1 base from V and 4 bases from J, with 13 bases between. The CDR3 is 15 amino acids. Germline V CDR1 and CDR2: SGHTA, FQGNSA. CDR3 loop: CASSLETQGLTEAFF. CDR3 in DNA: TGTGCCAGCAGCTTAGAAACCCAGGGCCTCACTGAAGCTTTCTTT.

The rearrangement links TRBV6-5 to TRBJ2-5; no clear D gene. With 7 bases removed from V and 5 bases from J, the gap between germline ends came to 11 bases. The length of the CDR3 is 12 residues. Germline-derived CDR1 and CDR2 are MNHEY and SVGAGI. CDR3 nucleotides: TGTGCCAGCAAGTCCGGTCCCGAGACCCAGTACTTC. It yields the protein CASKSGPETQYF.

The chain carries TRBV7-4 and TRBJ2-1; TRBD2 agrees at 10 bases. The CDR3 is 16 amino acids. The V gene end was trimmed by 5 bases and the J gene end by 9 bases; junction bases not matched to a gene: 13. Germline loops: CDR1 SGHVT, CDR2 SQSDAQ. The chain's CDR3 is CASSLTGLAVECEQFF. DNA of the CDR3: TGTGCCAGCAGCCTTACAGGACTAGCGGTGGAGTGTGAGCAGTTCTTC.

The J gene is TRBJ1-2, the V gene TRBV7-3, with 9 bases aligning to TRBD1. Germline V gives CDR1 SGHTA, CDR2 FQGTGA. Germline trimming cut 4 bases from V and 7 bases from J; bases unmatched to any gene: 7. The CDR3 runs 14 residues. CDR3 residues: CASSYRTGEGGYTF. The CDR3 nucleotides are TGTGCCAGCAGCTACCGGACAGGGGAGGGTGGCTACACCTTC.

This clone was observed a single time. The chain is built from TRBV4-1 and TRBJ2-1; the match to TRBD2 covers 8 bases. V lost 1 base and J lost 8; bases outside the gene matches: 7. The CDR3 covers 15 residues. The germline gives CDR1 MGHRA, CDR2 YSYEKL. The CDR3 DNA follows: TGCGCCAGCAGCCAAGGGGGACTAGTGGGGCATGAGCAGTTCTTC. Translation: CASSQGGLVGHEQFF.

The chain has TRBV5-5 and TRBJ2-1; tentative D call: TRBD2 (6 bases). CDR1 is SGHKS, CDR2 YYEKEE, per germline (reference sequence). Trimming cost V 3 bases and J 4 bases, with 11 bases left between them. CDR3 length: 14 residues. In nucleotides, the CDR3 is TGTGCCAGCAGCTCGGCGGGGTTATACAATGAGCAGTTCTTC. Its translation: CASSSAGLYNEQFF.

Of note for this clone: The sample holds other DNA sequences that translate to the same CDR3. V is TRBV7-2 and J is TRBJ2-7; the D gene is possibly TRBD2 (7 bases). V was clipped by 0 bases and J by 2 bases, with 14 bases between them. This CDR3 has 16 amino acids. Germline V lookup: CDR1 SGHTA, CDR2 FQGNSA. The CDR3 spells CASSLAGGGSPYEQYF. The CDR3 nucleotides are TGTGCCAGCAGCTTAGCGGGAGGGGGAAGCCCCTACGAGCAGTACTTC.

The CDR3 spells CASSPTGFVQPQHF. The CDR3 DNA is TGTGCCAGCTCACCAACAGGGTTCGTTCAGCCCCAGCATTTT. This chain joins TRBV18 and TRBJ1-5, with D perhaps matching TRBD1 (6 bases). V lost 2 bases to trimming and J lost 6 bases, with 11 bases between them. This CDR3 has 14 residues. Looked up from germline, CDR1 is KGHSH and CDR2 is LQKENI.

The sample holds one count of this clone. V is TRBV29-1 and J is TRBJ1-2; D is ambiguous. CDR1 SQVTM and CDR2 ANQGSEA come from the germline V gene. This CDR3 is built from 12 residues. The germline V and J ends were trimmed by 4 bases and 3 bases, with 9 bases remaining between them. This CDR3 reads CSVAGSYYGYTF. The DNA of the CDR3 is TGCAGCGTTGCCGGAAGCTACTATGGCTACACCTTC.

The V gene is TRBV5-1, the J gene TRBJ2-1; possible D gene TRBD1, 6 bases. Per the germline V gene, CDR1 is SGHRS and CDR2 is YFSETQ. V shed 3 bases and J shed 8 bases, with 18 bases lying between them. The CDR3 has 15 residues. CDR3 bases: TGCGCCAGCAGCTACGAAACCTCACAGGGAGATGAGCAGTTCTTC. It specifies CASSYETSQGDEQFF.

The chain links TRBV28 to TRBJ2-5, with 10 nucleotides matching TRBD1. Per germline, CDR1 MDHEN and CDR2 SYDVKM. This CDR3 contains 15 residues. Germline trimming cut 8 bases from V and 5 bases from J; bases unmatched to any gene: 11. The CDR3 DNA follows: TGTGCCAGCCATAAACGGACAGGGGGTATGGAGACCCAGTACTTC. This sequence encodes CASHKRTGGMETQYF.

The chain links TRBV19 to TRBJ2-5; D could derive from TRBD1 or TRBD2 (7 bases each). There are 16 residues in the CDR3. CDR1 is LNHDA and CDR2 is SQIVND in the germline V gene (reference sequence). V lost 4 bases to trimming and J lost 3 bases, with 18 bases between them. DNA of the CDR3: TGTGCCAGTAGTAGTAGGGGGCGGGGGACCAAAGAGACCCAGTACTTC. This translates into CASSSRGRGTKETQYF.

The gene calls are TRBV9 and TRBJ1-2, with 7 bases that match TRBD1. V dropped 3 bases and J dropped 1; count of bases not matched to a gene: 9. Per germline, CDR1 SGDLS and CDR2 YYNGEE. CDR3 length: 16 residues. The CDR3 loop is CASSAHRGNINYGYTF. DNA of the CDR3: TGTGCCAGCAGCGCTCACAGGGGAAACATTAACTATGGCTACACCTTC.

This sequence joins TRBV7-8 and TRBJ2-7, with D tentatively TRBD2 (8 bases). V gave up 4 bases and J gave up 7 bases, with 32 bases separating them. CDR1 is SGHVS, CDR2 FQNEAQ, per germline. The CDR3 length is 19 residues. The CDR3 sequence: CASSSPRDRKSGSLREQYF. The CDR3 DNA sequence: TGTGCCAGCAGCTCGCCCCGGGACAGAAAGAGCGGGAGTTTGCGGGAGCAGTACTTC. Based on the CDR3 plus reference TRBV7-8 and TRBJ2-7, the full variable domain is GAGVSQSPRYKVAKRGQDVALRCDPISGHVSLFWYQQALGQGPEFLTYFQNEAQLDKSGLPSDRFFAERPEGSVSTLKIQRTQQEDSAVYLCASSSPRDRKSGSLREQYFGPGTRLTVT.

This clone was seen just once. The V gene is TRBV4-1, the J gene TRBJ2-7; D may be TRBD1 or TRBD2 (7 bases each). Germline CDR1 MGHRA, CDR2 YSYEKL. V lost 2 bases, J lost 7 bases, and 18 bases lay in between. The CDR3 is 15 residues long. The CDR3 reads CASSQQGGNVMEQYF. As DNA, the CDR3 is TGCGCCAGCAGCCAACAGGGGGGGAATGTCATGGAGCAGTACTTC.

The chain carries TRBV19 and TRBJ2-2; D is undetermined. V gave up 6 bases and J gave up 0 bases, with 11 bases separating them. The CDR3 spans 15 residues. CDR1 LNHDA and CDR2 SQIVND come from the germline V gene (reference sequence). CDR3 in DNA: TGTGCCAGTAGCATGCATAACTCGAACACCGGGGAGCTGTTTTTT. Translation: CASSMHNSNTGELFF. The full variable domain, with the rest looked up from reference TRBV19 and TRBJ2-2, is DGGITQSPKYLFRKEGQNVTLSCEQNLNHDAMYWYRQDPGQGLRLIYYSQIVNDFQKGDIAEGYSVSREKKESFPLTVTSAQKNPTAFYLCASSMHNSNTGELFFGEGSRLTVL.

The chain joins TRBV2 to TRBJ1-1; D is undetermined. Between the trimmed V and J ends, which lost 2 bases and 0 bases, there was a span of 10 bases. The germline CDR1 and CDR2 sequences are SNHLY and FYNNEI. CDR3 length: 15 amino acids. CDR3 amino acids: CASSENVIMNTEAFF. As DNA, the CDR3 is TGTGCCAGCAGTGAAAACGTTATCATGAACACTGAAGCTTTCTTT.

This chain uses TRBV29-1 with TRBJ1-1; D unclear. The CDR3 is 12 amino acids. Germline V gives CDR1 SQVTM, CDR2 ANQGSEA. The V end was cut by 4 bases, the J end by 0 bases, with 6 bases between. The CDR3 is CSVVELNTEAFF. The CDR3 nucleotides read TGCAGCGTTGTCGAGTTGAACACTGAAGCTTTCTTT. Full variable domain (rest looked up from reference TRBV29-1 and TRBJ1-1): SAVISQKPSRDICQRGTSLTIQCQVDSQVTMMFWYRQQPGQSLTLIATANQGSEATYESGFVIDKFPISRPNLTFSTLTVSNMSPEDSSIYLCSVVELNTEAFFGQGTRLTVV.

V gene TRBV2 combines with J gene TRBJ2-7; D is unresolved. The CDR3 loop spans 13 amino acids. The germline CDR1 and CDR2 sequences are SNHLY and FYNNEI. Trimming cost V 6 bases and J 2 bases, with 11 bases left between them. The CDR3 coding sequence is TGTGCCAGCAGGAACGGACCGACCTACGAGCAGTACTTC. Its protein product is CASRNGPTYEQYF.

V and J are TRBV6-6 and TRBJ2-1, with D perhaps TRBD2 (5 bases). Germline values: CDR1 MNHNY, CDR2 SVGAGI (reference sequence). The CDR3 consists of 15 residues. V shed 5 bases and J shed 7 bases, with 18 bases lying between them. CDR3 protein: CASSQRMEVGNEQFF. The CDR3 region has the DNA TGTGCCAGCAGTCAACGGATGGAGGTGGGGAATGAGCAGTTCTTC.

Of note for this clone: The same CDR3 also results from other DNA sequences found in this sample. This chain links TRBV5-1 with TRBJ2-3; D may match TRBD1 or TRBD2 (5 bases each). Germline CDR1 and CDR2: SGHRS and YFSETQ. Trimming left V 4 bases short and J 0 bases short, with 9 bases between. The CDR3 is 14 residues long. The CDR3 DNA reads TGCGCCAGCAGCAGGGACGGTAGCACAGATACGCAGTATTTT. As protein: CASSRDGSTDTQYF.

The chain has TRBV28 and TRBJ1-1; no firm D call. CDR3 length: 14 amino acids. Germline V gives CDR1 MDHEN, CDR2 SYDVKM. V lost 6 bases and J lost 1, with 12 bases in between. The CDR3 spells CASRPFRQNTEAFF. For the CDR3, the DNA is TGTGCCAGCAGACCCTTCAGACAGAACACTGAAGCTTTCTTT.

V and J are TRBV4-3 and TRBJ2-2; D not certain. CDR1 and CDR2 (germline): LGHNA, YSLEER. Trimming removed 4 bases at V and 1 base at J, with 13 bases between. The CDR3 covers 16 residues. CDR3 nucleotides: TGCGCCAGCAGCCCCTTTGGGTCAAAGAACACCGGGGAGCTGTTTTTT. This encodes CASSPFGSKNTGELFF.